This T cell receptor (beta chain) was sequenced during a study of T-cell memory formation after mild COVID-19. Looking at the study overall: For the most part, TCR clusters were specific to one donor. Study-wide results and caveats: Clones contracting day 15 to 85 were balanced CD4/CD8; later expanders leaned CD4+. Chiefly within CM and EM were the contracting CD4+ clones; CD8+ ones were within EMRA. There was no confirmation that second-wave clones peaking on day 37 were SARS-CoV-2 specific.

This clonotype was counted between two and nine times. The target antigen is unknown. Germline V CDR1 and CDR2: MGHRA, YSYEKL. V was clipped by 0 bases and J by 4 bases; unmatched bases: 12. The CDR3 loop spans 18 amino acids. MiXCR was run by TCRdb on the 5' RACE reads, yielding one entry per CDR3 protein. The sample records more than 110,000 distinct CDR3 sequences, around 25% being singletons. This sequence originates from an adult woman who had mild COVID-19 (a few samples of this study predate the infection). Cell type and time point are not known. Sequenced sample: PBMCs or a T cell subset sorted from them (not recorded which). V gene TRBV4-1 combines with J gene TRBJ2-3; 8 bases align to TRBD2. The CDR3 DNA reads as TGCGCCAGCAGCCAAGAATCTCCGGTAGCGGGGATGGCAGATACGCAGTATTTT. It codes for CASSQESPVAGMADTQYF.